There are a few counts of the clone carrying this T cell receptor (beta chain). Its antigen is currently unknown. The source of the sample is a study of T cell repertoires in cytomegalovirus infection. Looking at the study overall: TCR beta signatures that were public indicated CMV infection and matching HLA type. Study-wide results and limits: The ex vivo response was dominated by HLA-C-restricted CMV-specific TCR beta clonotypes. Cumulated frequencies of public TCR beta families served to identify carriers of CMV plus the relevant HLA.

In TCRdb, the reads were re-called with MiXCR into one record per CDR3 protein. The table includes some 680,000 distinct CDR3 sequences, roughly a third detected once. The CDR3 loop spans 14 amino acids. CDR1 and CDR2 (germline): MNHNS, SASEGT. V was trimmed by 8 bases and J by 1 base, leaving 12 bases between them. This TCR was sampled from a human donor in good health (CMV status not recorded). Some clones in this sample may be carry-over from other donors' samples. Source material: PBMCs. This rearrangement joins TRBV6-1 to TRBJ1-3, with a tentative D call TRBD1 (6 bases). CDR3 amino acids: CASGDIGSGNTIYF. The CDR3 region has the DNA TGTGCCAGCGGGGACATCGGTTCTGGAAACACCATATATTTT.